The text below deals with one TCR beta chain. The germline CDR1 and CDR2 sequences are MGHRA and YSYEKL. CDR3 size: 14 residues. Between the trimmed V and J ends, which lost 2 bases and 5 bases, there was a span of 9 bases. Amplification targeted the TCR beta CDR3 regions, with RNA transcripts as the source material. First-round RT-PCR with HTBI primers preceded a second-round multiplex PCR. TCRdb ran MiXCR on the multiplex PCR reads and lists one entry per CDR3 protein. The sample has around 600,000 distinct CDR3 sequences, roughly 41% seen once. The data derive from a study of Graves' ophthalmopathy and Graves' hyperthyroidism.

The sequencing input was peripheral blood. The chain uses TRBV4-1 and TRBJ2-2, with no clear D. The source is an adult man with Graves' ophthalmopathy. The CDR3 DNA follows: TGCGCCAGCAGCCAATCGTTATGGACCGGGGAGCTGTTTTTT. Its translation is CASSQSLWTGELFF.